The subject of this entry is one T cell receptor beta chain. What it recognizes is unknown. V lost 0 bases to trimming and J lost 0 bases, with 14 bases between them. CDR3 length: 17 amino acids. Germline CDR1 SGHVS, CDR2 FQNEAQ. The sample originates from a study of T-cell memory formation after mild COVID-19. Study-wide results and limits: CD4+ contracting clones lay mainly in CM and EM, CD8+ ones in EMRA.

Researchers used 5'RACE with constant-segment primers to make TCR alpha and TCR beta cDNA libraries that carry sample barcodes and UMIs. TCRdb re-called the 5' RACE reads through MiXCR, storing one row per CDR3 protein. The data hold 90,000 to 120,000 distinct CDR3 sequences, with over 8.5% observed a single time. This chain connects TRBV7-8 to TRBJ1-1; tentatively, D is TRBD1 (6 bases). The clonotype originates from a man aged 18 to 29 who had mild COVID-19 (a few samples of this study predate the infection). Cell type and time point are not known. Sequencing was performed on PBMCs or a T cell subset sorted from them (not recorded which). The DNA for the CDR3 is TGTGCCAGCAGCTTAGCGCTGAGGGGGGGCATGAACACTGAAGCTTTCTTT. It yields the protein CASSLALRGGMNTEAFF. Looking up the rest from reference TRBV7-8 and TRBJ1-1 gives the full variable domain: GAGVSQSPRYKVAKRGQDVALRCDPISGHVSLFWYQQALGQGPEFLTYFQNEAQLDKSGLPSDRFFAERPEGSVSTLKIQRTQQEDSAVYLCASSLALRGGMNTEAFFGQGTRLTVV.